This T cell receptor (beta chain) is from a study of blood T cell repertoires in COVID-19 (TCRdb year 2020). With respect to the entire study: Samples from collaborators originated in the United States, Italy and Spain and spanned both the acute and convalescent phases of COVID-19. The prospective study material was composed of cDNA or gDNA derived from T cells, B-cell-depleted T cells, or PBMCs. Subjects who had been exposed to COVID-19, were actively infected with it, or had recovered from it provided the deeply sampled blood TCRbeta repertoires that made up the dataset. The repertoires were released in a freely available public database intended as a resource for research on the immune response to SARS-CoV-2. Samples came from the ongoing ImmuneRACE study (first 160 participants) plus 1,254 subjects from 6 global collaborators. Sample metadata almost always included a de-identified subject ID, COVID-19 status, age in years and sex. HLA class I and class II types, where available, came from metadata supplied by the sample provider rather than from assay-based typing. Broad study findings and their caveats: The amount of clinical and demographic metadata varied by source and participant and was provided uncurated.

Participants in the prospective study were aged about 18 to 95 years, lived in under 30 United States geographic areas, and enrolled through a virtual design. In the prospective study, cohorts were assigned on the basis of participant-reported clinical history obtained from a screening survey and a study questionnaire. Recovered participants in ImmuneRACE Cohort 3 were defined as having two consecutive negative NP/OP PCR tests, clearance from a healthcare professional, or resolution of symptoms. In the prospective study, mobile phlebotomists collected whole blood, serum and a nasopharyngeal or oropharyngeal swab from each participant. Prospective study participants could optionally give additional blood draws and questionnaires over an approximately two-month period. Prospective study blood samples were shipped either frozen or at room temperature before DNA extraction. The immunoSEQ Assay, a bias-controlled multiplex PCR, was used to amplify TCRbeta CDR3 regions from genomic DNA. The authors' analysis ran thus. Nucleated cell counts per sample were estimated from amplification of reference gene primers within the assay. Sequence reads were collapsed and filtered to measure the absolute abundance of every unique TCRbeta CDR3 rearrangement. Productive Simpson clonality was computed per sample as the square root of Simpson's diversity index over productive rearrangements. Not all clones reach the TCRdb copy of this immuneACCESS table, which keeps in-frame sequences only. Checked studies attribute under half of the gap to unresolved V genes and leave the rest unexplained. V, J and clone size are those of that table, while D and trimming were read from the DNA. Recorded for this sample are roughly 250,000 clones; about 82% of them occurred a single time. The top ten constitute 2% to 2.5% of the sample.

V is cut back by 5 bases and J by 5 bases, with 10 bases in the junction unmatched. There are 15 amino acids in the CDR3, from cysteine to phenylalanine inclusive. Here the CDR3 DNA is all that survives: 45 bases in frame from base 1. The germline V gene (reference sequence) yields LNHDA for CDR1 and SQIVND for CDR2. Only one count was recorded for this clone. Which antigen it targets is not known. One base away there is no much larger clone; base qualities are not given. The clonotype was recovered from a woman in her forties or fifties who had recovered from COVID-19. The rearrangement combines TRBV19 with TRBJ1-2; 8 central nucleotides agree with TRBD1. The material sequenced was PBMCs or T cells enriched from blood (not recorded which). CDR3 loop: CASSADRGTRYGYTF. The DNA sequence is as follows: TGTGCCAGTAGTGCAGACAGGGGAACTAGGTATGGCTACACCTTC.